This T cell receptor (beta chain) comes out of a study of Graves' ophthalmopathy and Graves' hyperthyroidism. Using RNA transcripts, the TCR beta CDR3 regions were amplified. Investigators did first-round RT-PCR with HTBI primers, then second-round multiplex PCR. TCRdb independently ran MiXCR on the multiplex PCR reads; one entry per CDR3 protein. The table has 1 million to 1.3 million distinct CDR3 sequences, about 36% seen once. Study results and limitations: Ophthalmopathy progression was predicted by the model at more than 55% sensitivity and 72.22% specificity.

Uncontrolled infections, other autoimmune diseases, pregnancy or lactation barred patients from enrollment. As for this clonotype: Its cognate antigen is unknown.

The TCR comes from an adult man with Graves' hyperthyroidism. The sample taken for sequencing was peripheral blood or thyroid tissue (not recorded which).

The CDR3 nucleotides read TGTGCCAGCAGGGGGAGTCTAGGGGAGCTGTTTTTT. Translation gives CASRGSLGELFF. This rearrangement joins TRBV7-9 to TRBJ2-2, with D possibly being TRBD2 (5 bases). The CDR3 runs to 12 residues. Germline V lookup: CDR1 SEHNR, CDR2 FQNEAQ (reference sequence). V lost 6 bases and J 8 bases, leaving 10 bases between the germline ends.